These 22 T cell receptor beta chains share one sample of origin, sequenced in a study of human T cells and chemical hapten exposure. This sample's time point: patch test 2, 6 weeks after DPC sensitization. The treatment was: therapeutic diphenylcyclopropenone sensitization with weekly scalp DPC. TCRdb itself ran the RACE reads through MiXCR, one entry per CDR3 protein. This table holds 330,000 or so distinct CDR3 sequences, around 6% found once. The sample here was whole blood, taken in connection with sensitization to the hapten diphenylcyclopropenone (DPC). These receptors were taken from a young woman with alopecia areata. Some clones in this sample may be carry-over from other donors' samples.

The rearrangement links TRBV4-1 to TRBJ1-1; the D is unclear. The V gene's germline CDR1 is MGHRA and CDR2 YSYEKL. The CDR3 length is 15 residues. V lost 1 base and J lost 3, with 12 bases in between. CDR3 residues: CASSQVGVFDTEAFF. The CDR3 DNA is TGCGCCAGCAGCCAAGTCGGGGTCTTCGACACTGAAGCTTTCTTT.

The chain links TRBV7-2 to TRBJ1-5, with 10 bases fitting TRBD1. Germline V CDR1 and CDR2: SGHTA, FQGNSA. The J segment lost 2 bases and the V segment lost 5 bases, leaving 9 bases of the junction unmatched. CDR3 size: 17 residues. CDR3 bases: TGTGCCAGCAGCCCACATTCTGGGACAGGGGGCAATCAGCCCCAGCATTTT. This translates into CASSPHSGTGGNQPQHF.

The table lists this clonotype with many counts. This chain connects TRBV5-6 to TRBJ2-1; no clear D gene. This CDR3 is built from 18 residues. Germline loops: CDR1 SGHDT, CDR2 YYEEEE. V lost 2 bases and J lost 2, with 20 bases in between. CDR3 sequence: CASSFASWDGFAYNEQFF. Written as DNA, the CDR3 is TGTGCCAGCAGCTTCGCTTCGTGGGATGGTTTCGCCTACAATGAGCAGTTCTTC.

By sample fraction, this clonotype is medium-sized. The chain's CDR3 is CASSPGTGTFF. The CDR3 DNA reads as TGTGCCAGCAGTCCCGGGACAGGGACGTTCTTC. The chain has TRBV6-2 or TRBV6-3 and TRBJ2-1; 9 positions match TRBD1. The CDR3 loop spans 11 amino acids. With 5 bases clipped from V and 15 bases from J, the junction kept 5 bases outside the gene matches. Per the germline V gene, CDR1 is MNHEY and CDR2 is SVGEGT.

The chain joins TRBV7-2 to TRBJ1-1; TRBD1 might be the D (5 bases). The CDR3 has 15 amino acids. CDR1 and CDR2 (germline): SGHTA, FQGNSA. Deletions cut 5 bases from V and 10 bases from J, with 23 bases between. The CDR3 here is CASSGPSRGAPLAFF. As DNA, the CDR3 is TGTGCCAGCAGCGGACCCTCGAGGGGCGCCCCCCTAGCTTTCTTT.

This clonotype has a count of ten or more. This chain uses TRBV25-1 with TRBJ1-1; D is perhaps TRBD1 (6 bases). The CDR3 is 14 residues long. V was clipped by 2 bases and J by 3 bases, with 10 bases between them. The germline V gene encodes CDR1 MGHDK and CDR2 SYGVNS. DNA of the CDR3: TGTGCCAGCAGTGAAGGGGGCAGCCACACTGAAGCTTTCTTT. Protein: CASSEGGSHTEAFF.

This clonotype was observed at least ten times. The chain recombines TRBV18 with TRBJ2-3, with D uncertain. The CDR3 is made up of 19 amino acids. V was pared by 6 bases and J by 2 bases, with 27 bases between. Germline assignment: CDR1 KGHSH and CDR2 LQKENI. CDR3 region: CASSSWEDFGGRYTDTQYF. CDR3 nucleotide sequence: TGTGCCAGCTCGTCGTGGGAAGATTTCGGTGGACGGTACACAGATACGCAGTATTTT.

This clonotype was observed many times. The chain combines TRBV6-5 with TRBJ1-1, with D possibly TRBD1 on 5 matching bases. Trimming took off 5 bases at V and 4 bases at J, with 14 bases between the two ends. CDR1 is MNHEY and CDR2 is SVGAGI in the germline V gene. The CDR3 length is 14 residues. CDR3 bases: TGTGCCAGCAGTGGGACGTCGGGGGGCACTGAAGCTTTCTTT. It encodes CASSGTSGGTEAFF.

V and J are TRBV20-1 and TRBJ2-3, with TRBD2 matching over 9 bases. Germline CDR1 reads DFQATT; CDR2 reads SNEGSKA (reference sequence). Trimming took 3 bases from V and 2 from J; bases not matched to a gene: 6. CDR3 length: 15 amino acids. CDR3 in DNA: TGCAGTGCTAGGGCCCCGGGACTAGCCACAGATACGCAGTATTTT. This translates into CSARAPGLATDTQYF.

This clonotype was seen a handful of times. The chain joins TRBV7-9 to TRBJ2-7; D possibly matches TRBD1 or TRBD2 (6 bases each). The CDR3 spans 14 residues. The germline V and J ends were trimmed by 3 bases and 2 bases, with 11 bases remaining between them. Germline V CDR1 and CDR2: SEHNR, FQNEAQ (reference sequence). The CDR3 loop is CASSFGGRPYEQYF. Written as DNA, the CDR3 is TGTGCCAGCAGCTTTGGGGGGCGCCCCTACGAGCAGTACTTC.

This chain uses TRBV6-5 with TRBJ2-7; a possible D gene is TRBD1 (6 bases). V was trimmed by 4 bases and J by 3 bases, leaving 13 bases between them. The germline V gene has CDR1 MNHEY and CDR2 SVGAGI. This CDR3 contains 14 residues. CDR3 DNA sequence: TGTGCCAGCAGTTCCTCGGACAGATACTACGAGCAGTACTTC. Encoded protein: CASSSSDRYYEQYF.

This clonotype was detected a few times. The V and J genes are TRBV13 and TRBJ2-3; 12 bases align to TRBD2. V trimming: 4 bases; J trimming: 2 bases; junction bases outside the gene matches: 10. The germline V gene encodes CDR1 PRHDT and CDR2 FYEKMQ (reference sequence). The CDR3 loop spans 18 amino acids. The DNA of the CDR3 is TGTGCCAGCAGCTCGGGACTAGCGGGTAACCCCGCCACAGATACGCAGTATTTT. Translation: CASSSGLAGNPATDTQYF.

There are many counts of this clonotype. The J gene is TRBJ2-3, the V gene TRBV15; the match to TRBD2 covers 8 bases. The CDR3 runs to 17 residues. With 0 bases clipped from V and 2 bases from J, the junction kept 7 bases outside the gene matches. CDR1 is LNHNV, CDR2 YYDKDF, per germline (reference sequence). The CDR3 protein is CATSRDREGAVTDTQYF. The CDR3 DNA reads as TGTGCCACCAGCAGAGATCGGGAGGGAGCGGTCACAGATACGCAGTATTTT.

J is TRBJ2-5 and V is TRBV7-9; D is tentatively TRBD1 or TRBD2 (6 bases each). The CDR3 is 14 amino acids. The germline CDR1 and CDR2 sequences are SEHNR and FQNEAQ (reference sequence). V was shortened by 5 bases and J by 4 bases, with 14 bases between the two germline ends. The CDR3 nucleotides are TGTGCCAGCAGCCTCGAGGGGGGCAGAGAGACCCAGTACTTC. Translation: CASSLEGGRETQYF.

This clonotype was seen only a few times. The chain recombines TRBV6-5 with TRBJ2-5; either TRBD1 or TRBD2 may supply D (5 bases each). Trimming shortened V by 6 bases and J by 3 bases, and 14 bases separated the two germline ends. The CDR3 covers 14 residues. Per germline, CDR1 MNHEY and CDR2 SVGAGI. Here the CDR3 reads CASSQPWDEETQYF. CDR3 sequence (DNA): TGTGCCAGCAGCCAGCCGTGGGACGAAGAGACCCAGTACTTC.

This clonotype was seen many times. The CDR3 region is CATSRDRANEKLFF. The CDR3 region has the DNA TGTGCCACCAGCAGGGACAGGGCTAATGAAAAACTGTTTTTT. The rearrangement joins TRBV15 to TRBJ1-4; TRBD1 matches at 8 bases. The V gene end was trimmed by 3 bases and the J gene end by 3 bases; junction bases not matched to a gene: 0. The germline CDR1 and CDR2 sequences are LNHNV and YYDKDF (reference sequence). CDR3 length equals 14 residues.

The chain employs TRBV15 and TRBJ1-5; D gene unclear. V lost 3 bases and J lost 0, with 3 bases in between. This CDR3 has 13 amino acids. Germline CDR1 reads LNHNV; CDR2 reads YYDKDF (reference sequence). Here the CDR3 DNA reads TGTGCCACCAGCAGGGTTAGCAATCAGCCCCAGCATTTT. The encoded protein is CATSRVSNQPQHF.

The V and J genes are TRBV18 and TRBJ2-5; no reliable D call. V was clipped by 3 bases and J by 6 bases, with 8 bases between them. This CDR3 has 12 amino acids. Germline V CDR1 and CDR2: KGHSH, LQKENI. This CDR3 reads CASSPPVQTQYF. The CDR3, as DNA: TGTGCCAGCTCACCCCCCGTACAGACCCAGTACTTC.

The rearrangement links TRBV29-1 to TRBJ2-4, with no clear D. Trimming removed 4 bases at V and 6 bases at J, with 19 bases between. There are 15 residues in the CDR3. CDR1 and CDR2 from the germline V gene are SQVTM and ANQGSEA. DNA for the CDR3: TGCAGCGTTGGGTTAGGACGTCCCTGGGGAAACATTCAGTACTTC. Its protein is CSVGLGRPWGNIQYF.

The CDR3 coding sequence is TGTGCCAGCAGTCCCCTAAATCCCTACGAGCAGTACTTC. This gives the protein CASSPLNPYEQYF. This chain joins TRBV6-1 and TRBJ2-7; D call uncertain. Germline lookup yields CDR1 MNHNS and CDR2 SASEGT. CDR3 length equals 13 residues. V lost 5 bases and J lost 2, with 10 bases in between.

This clonotype appeared many times. The J gene is TRBJ2-1, the V gene TRBV7-9; 9 nucleotides match TRBD2. Trimming at V came to 6 bases and at J to 8 bases, leaving 14 bases not matched to a gene. The CDR3 is 16 amino acids. Germline assignment: CDR1 SEHNR and CDR2 FQNEAQ (reference sequence). This chain's CDR3 is CASSSGLALAIYEQFF. The CDR3 bases are TGTGCCAGCAGTTCGGGACTAGCCCTTGCTATTTATGAGCAGTTCTTC.

V is TRBV28 and J is TRBJ2-3, with 8 bases fitting TRBD1. This CDR3 contains 14 residues. Germline V CDR1 and CDR2: MDHEN, SYDVKM. Trimming cost V 7 bases and J 3 bases; bases outside gene matches: 6. CDR3 in DNA: TGTGCCAGCACTCAGACAGGGGCTACAGATACGCAGTATTTT. This sequence encodes CASTQTGATDTQYF.